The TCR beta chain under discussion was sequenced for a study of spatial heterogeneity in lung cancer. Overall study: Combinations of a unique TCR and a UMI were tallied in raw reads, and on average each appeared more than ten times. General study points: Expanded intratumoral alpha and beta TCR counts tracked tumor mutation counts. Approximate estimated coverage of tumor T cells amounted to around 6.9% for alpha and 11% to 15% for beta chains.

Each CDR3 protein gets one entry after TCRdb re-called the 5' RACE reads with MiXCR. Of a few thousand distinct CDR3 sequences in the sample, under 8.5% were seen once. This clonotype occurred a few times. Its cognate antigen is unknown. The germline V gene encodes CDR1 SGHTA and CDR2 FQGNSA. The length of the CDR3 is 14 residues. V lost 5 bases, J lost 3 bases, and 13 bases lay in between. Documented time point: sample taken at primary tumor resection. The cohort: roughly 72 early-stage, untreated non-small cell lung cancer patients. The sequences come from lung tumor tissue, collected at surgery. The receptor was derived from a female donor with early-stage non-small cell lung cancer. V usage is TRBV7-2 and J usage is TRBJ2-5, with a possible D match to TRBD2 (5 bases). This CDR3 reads CASSPNRGKETQYF. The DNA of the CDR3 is TGTGCCAGCAGCCCCAACCGGGGTAAAGAGACCCAGTACTTC.